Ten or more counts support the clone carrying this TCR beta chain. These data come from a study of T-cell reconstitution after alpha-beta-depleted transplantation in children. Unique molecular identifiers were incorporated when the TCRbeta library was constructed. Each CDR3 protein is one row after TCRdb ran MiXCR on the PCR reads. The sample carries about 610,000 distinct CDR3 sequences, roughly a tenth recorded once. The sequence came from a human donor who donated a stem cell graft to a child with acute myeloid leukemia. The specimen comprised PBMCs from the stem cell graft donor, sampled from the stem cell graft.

The CDR3 is CASSQDRRDTGELFF. CDR3 DNA: TGTGCCAGCAGCCAAGATCGACGGGACACCGGGGAGCTGTTTTTT. J is TRBJ2-2 and V is TRBV4-2; D uncertain. This CDR3 is 15 amino acids long. Trimming pared 0 bases from V and 3 bases from J, leaving 8 bases between. Germline V lookup: CDR1 LGHNA, CDR2 YNFKEQ.